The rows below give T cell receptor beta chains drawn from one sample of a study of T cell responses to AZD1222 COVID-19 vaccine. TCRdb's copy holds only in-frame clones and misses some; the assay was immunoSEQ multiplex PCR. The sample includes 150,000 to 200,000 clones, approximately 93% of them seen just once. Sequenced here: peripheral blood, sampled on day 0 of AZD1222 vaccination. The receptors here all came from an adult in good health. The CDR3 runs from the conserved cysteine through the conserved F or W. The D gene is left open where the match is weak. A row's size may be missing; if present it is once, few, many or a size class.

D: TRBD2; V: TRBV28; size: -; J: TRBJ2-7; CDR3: CASSNRRGTSGFLYEQYF; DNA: TGTGCCAGCAGTAACCGACGAGGGACTAGCGGATTTCTTTACGAGCAGTACTTC
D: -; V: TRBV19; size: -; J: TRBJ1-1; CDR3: CASSLRVQDEAFF; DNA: TGTGCCAGTAGTCTAAGGGTGCAGGATGAAGCTTTCTTT
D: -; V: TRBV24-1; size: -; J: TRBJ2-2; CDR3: CATSDSAGSTGELFF; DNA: TGTGCCACCAGTGATAGCGCAGGGTCCACCGGGGAGCTGTTTTTT
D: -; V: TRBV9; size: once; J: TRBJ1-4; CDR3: CASSVQGGHEKLFF; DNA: TGTGCCAGCAGCGTCCAGGGAGGCCATGAAAAACTGTTTTTT
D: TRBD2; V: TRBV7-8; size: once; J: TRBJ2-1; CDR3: CASSEKGLAGSNEQFF; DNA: TGTGCCAGCAGCGAAAAGGGACTAGCGGGTAGCAATGAGCAGTTCTTC
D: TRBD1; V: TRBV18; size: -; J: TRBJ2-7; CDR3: CASSPPGTGKNYEQYF; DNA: TGTGCCAGCTCACCACCCGGGACAGGGAAGAACTACGAGCAGTACTTC
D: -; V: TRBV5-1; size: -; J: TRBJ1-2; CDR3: CASSRTGSANYGYTF; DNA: TGCGCCAGCAGCCGCACAGGCTCAGCTAACTATGGCTACACCTTC
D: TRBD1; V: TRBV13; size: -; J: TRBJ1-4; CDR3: CASSTGQGRNEKLFF; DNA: TGTGCCAGCAGCACCGGACAGGGGCGTAATGAAAAACTGTTTTTT
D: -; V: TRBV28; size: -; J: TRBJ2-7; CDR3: CASSLLSVLGQYF; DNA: TGTGCCAGCAGCCTTTTGTCAGTATTAGGGCAGTACTTC
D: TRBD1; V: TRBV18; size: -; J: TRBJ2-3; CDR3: CASSSTGNTDTQYF; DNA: TGTGCCAGCTCATCGACAGGGAACACAGATACGCAGTATTTT
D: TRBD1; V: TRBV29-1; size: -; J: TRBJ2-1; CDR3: CSTGTGLDEQFF; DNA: TGCAGCACAGGGACAGGGCTCGATGAGCAGTTCTTC
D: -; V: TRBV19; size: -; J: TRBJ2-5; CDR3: CASSGQSQETQYF; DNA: TGTGCCAGTAGCGGACAGTCCCAAGAGACCCAGTACTTC
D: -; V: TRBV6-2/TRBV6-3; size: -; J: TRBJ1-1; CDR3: CASSSTGFRGTEAFF; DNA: TGTGCCAGCAGTTCAACAGGGTTCCGGGGGACTGAAGCTTTCTTT
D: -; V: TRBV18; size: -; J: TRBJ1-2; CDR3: CASSPLDGPNYGYTF; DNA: TGTGCCAGCTCACCTTTGGACGGACCTAACTATGGCTACACCTTC
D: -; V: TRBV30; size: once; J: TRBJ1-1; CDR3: CAWSVGGVMNTEAFF; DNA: TGTGCCTGGAGTGTAGGTGGAGTTATGAACACTGAAGCTTTCTTT
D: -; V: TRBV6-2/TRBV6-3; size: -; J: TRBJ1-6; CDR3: CASSYSMAGPSSYNSPLHF; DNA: TGTGCCAGCAGTTACTCGATGGCAGGACCTAGCTCCTATAATTCACCCCTCCACTTT
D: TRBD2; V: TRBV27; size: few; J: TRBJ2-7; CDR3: CASREGRSIYEQYF; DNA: TGTGCCTCCCGGGAGGGACGGTCTATCTACGAGCAGTACTTC
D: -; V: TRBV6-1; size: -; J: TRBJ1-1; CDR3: CASSETGVGVAFF; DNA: TGTGCCAGCAGTGAAACGGGGGTAGGCGTAGCTTTCTTT
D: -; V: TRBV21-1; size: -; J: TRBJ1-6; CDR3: CASSKGKGTGGSMDSPLHF; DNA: TGTGCCAGCAGCAAAGGGAAAGGGACAGGGGGAAGCATGGATTCACCCCTCCACTTT
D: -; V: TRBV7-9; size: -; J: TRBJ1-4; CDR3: CASSPQGANEKLFF; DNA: TGTGCCAGCAGCCCACAGGGAGCTAATGAAAAACTGTTTTTT
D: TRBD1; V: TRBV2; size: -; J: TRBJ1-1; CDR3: CASKKGTEGTEAFF; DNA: TGTGCCAGCAAGAAGGGGACAGAAGGTACTGAAGCTTTCTTT
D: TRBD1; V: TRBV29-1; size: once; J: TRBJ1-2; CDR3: CSVEDLWQGAGYGYTF; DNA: TGCAGCGTTGAAGATCTTTGGCAGGGGGCAGGCTATGGCTACACCTTC
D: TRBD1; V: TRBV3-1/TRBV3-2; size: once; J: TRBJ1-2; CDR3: CASSQGQGRGYTF; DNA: TGTGCCAGCAGCCAGGGACAGGGCCGAGGCTACACCTTC
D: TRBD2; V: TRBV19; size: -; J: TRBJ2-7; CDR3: CASRLAGTYEQYF; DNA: TGTGCCAGTAGGTTAGCGGGGACCTACGAGCAGTACTTC
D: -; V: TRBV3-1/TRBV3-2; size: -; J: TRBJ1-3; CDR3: CASSPHEARNTIYF; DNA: TGTGCCAGCAGCCCGCACGAGGCCAGGAACACCATATATTTT
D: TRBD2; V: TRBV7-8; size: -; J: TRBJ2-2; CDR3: CASSLTLAGGNTGELFF; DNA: TGTGCCAGCAGCTTAACCCTAGCGGGGGGGAACACCGGGGAGCTGTTTTTT
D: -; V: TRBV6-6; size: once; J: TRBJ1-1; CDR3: CASPGKGRGEAFF; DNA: TGTGCCAGCCCCGGGAAAGGGCGGGGAGAAGCTTTCTTT
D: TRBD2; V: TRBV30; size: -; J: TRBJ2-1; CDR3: CAWRPWGGTHNEQFF; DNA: TGTGCCTGGAGGCCGTGGGGGGGTACCCACAATGAGCAGTTCTTC
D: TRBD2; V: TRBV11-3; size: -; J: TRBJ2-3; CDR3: CASSLDGVSGATDTQYF; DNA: TGTGCCAGCAGCTTAGATGGGGTTAGCGGGGCCACAGATACGCAGTATTTT
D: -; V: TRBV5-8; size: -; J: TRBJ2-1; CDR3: CAITWGYIYNEQFF; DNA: TGTGCCATTACTTGGGGCTACATCTACAATGAGCAGTTCTTC
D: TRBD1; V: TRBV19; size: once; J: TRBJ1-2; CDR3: CASSSWDRVDYGYTF; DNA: TGTGCCAGTAGTTCCTGGGACAGGGTGGACTATGGCTACACCTTC
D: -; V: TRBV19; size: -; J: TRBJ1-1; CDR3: CASSIRQNEAFF; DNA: TGTGCCAGTAGTATACGACAGAATGAAGCTTTCTTT
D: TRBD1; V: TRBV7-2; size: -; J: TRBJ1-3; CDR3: CASSQGLGQVYSGNTIYF; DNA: TGTGCCAGCAGCCAGGGGTTGGGACAGGTCTACTCTGGAAACACCATATATTTT
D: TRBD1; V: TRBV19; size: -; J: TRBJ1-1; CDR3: CASSLDRETEAFF; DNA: TGTGCCAGTAGCCTGGACAGGGAGACTGAAGCTTTCTTT